The rows below give T cell receptor beta chains drawn from one sample of a study of shared clonotypes between healthy human individuals. Only in-frame clones appear in the TCRdb table, and some are missing; sequencing was by immunoSEQ multiplex PCR. The sample has approximately 980,000 clones; roughly 72% are singletons. The sequenced sample was memory CD4+ T cells sorted from blood. The receptors derive from a man aged 18 to 30 in good health. Both conserved end residues are part of each CDR3.

v_call: TRBV23-1
j_call: TRBJ1-6
cdr3_aa: CASSQDTERGPLHF

v_call: TRBV5-6
j_call: TRBJ1-6
cdr3_aa: CASSGGQGGNSPLHF

v_call: TRBV20-1
j_call: TRBJ2-1
cdr3_aa: CSARDYPEQFF

v_call: TRBV6-5
j_call: TRBJ1-5
cdr3_aa: CASSYSVSQPQHF

v_call: TRBV11-2
j_call: TRBJ2-3
cdr3_aa: CASSLDTHGADTQYF

v_call: TRBV2
j_call: TRBJ2-3
cdr3_aa: CASSTKNRGLADTQYF

v_call: TRBV5-1
j_call: TRBJ2-1
cdr3_aa: CASSPVLSGGSYNEQFF

v_call: TRBV7-2
j_call: TRBJ2-3
cdr3_aa: CASSGLASTDTQYF

v_call: TRBV2
j_call: TRBJ2-5
cdr3_aa: CASSGGGSETQYF

v_call: TRBV7-2
j_call: TRBJ2-3
cdr3_aa: CASSARPSTDTQYF

v_call: TRBV5-1
j_call: TRBJ2-5
cdr3_aa: CASSLGRVQETQYF

v_call: TRBV2
j_call: TRBJ2-1
cdr3_aa: CASKDFPYNEQFF

v_call: TRBV19
j_call: TRBJ2-7
cdr3_aa: CASSIDPIASSEQYF

v_call: TRBV6-5
j_call: TRBJ2-1
cdr3_aa: CASTPHGGRYNEQFF

v_call: TRBV6-4
j_call: TRBJ1-6
cdr3_aa: CASSEEGYNSPLHF

v_call: TRBV6-5
j_call: TRBJ1-5
cdr3_aa: CASSYGNGNQPQHF

v_call: TRBV9
j_call: TRBJ2-1
cdr3_aa: CASSVGSRGHGTRNEQFF

v_call: TRBV19
j_call: TRBJ2-5
cdr3_aa: CASSTSGGRETQYF

v_call: TRBV27
j_call: TRBJ2-7
cdr3_aa: CASSSLGFTLDEQYF

v_call: TRBV5-4
j_call: TRBJ2-5
cdr3_aa: CASSSGAYQETQYF

v_call: TRBV5-1
j_call: TRBJ2-2
cdr3_aa: CASSSAGYTGELFF

v_call: TRBV6-1
j_call: TRBJ1-6
cdr3_aa: CASSEVVYSYNSPLHF

v_call: TRBV6-1
j_call: TRBJ1-5
cdr3_aa: CASSENSGTPPQHF

v_call: TRBV7-6
j_call: TRBJ2-5
cdr3_aa: CASSLRLAGARETQYF

v_call: TRBV20-1
j_call: TRBJ2-7
cdr3_aa: CSAQVGYEQYF

v_call: TRBV9
j_call: TRBJ2-7
cdr3_aa: CASSVAAGSLYF

v_call: TRBV6-1
j_call: TRBJ2-7
cdr3_aa: CASSGDIYEQYF

v_call: TRBV28
j_call: TRBJ2-7
cdr3_aa: CASSLQGARGEQYF

v_call: TRBV5-1
j_call: TRBJ2-3
cdr3_aa: CASSPLGTATDTQYF

v_call: TRBV28
j_call: TRBJ1-1
cdr3_aa: CASSLGVEGFTEAFF

v_call: TRBV19
j_call: TRBJ2-6
cdr3_aa: CASSKDRRGTGANVLTF

v_call: TRBV25-1
j_call: TRBJ1-2
cdr3_aa: CASSEGGLYGQRYGYTF

v_call: TRBV7-2
j_call: TRBJ2-6
cdr3_aa: CASSQNLISPSGANVLTF

v_call: TRBV6-6
j_call: TRBJ2-3
cdr3_aa: CASRFTDTQYF

v_call: TRBV2
j_call: TRBJ2-5
cdr3_aa: CASSYSGSKETQYF

v_call: TRBV5-1
j_call: TRBJ2-7
cdr3_aa: CASSGGTSGFYEQYF

v_call: TRBV28
j_call: TRBJ1-5
cdr3_aa: CAGSPSLGYQPQHF

v_call: TRBV30
j_call: TRBJ1-1
cdr3_aa: CAWRLALLGAEAFF

v_call: TRBV18
j_call: TRBJ2-1
cdr3_aa: CASSPILQGASNEQFF

v_call: TRBV5-1
j_call: TRBJ1-6
cdr3_aa: CASSLRNSNSPLHF

v_call: TRBV11-2
j_call: TRBJ2-7
cdr3_aa: CASSLGPDEQYF

v_call: TRBV7-8
j_call: TRBJ1-3
cdr3_aa: CASRGRPGGSGNTIYF

v_call: TRBV27
j_call: TRBJ2-6
cdr3_aa: CASNTLPSGANVLTF